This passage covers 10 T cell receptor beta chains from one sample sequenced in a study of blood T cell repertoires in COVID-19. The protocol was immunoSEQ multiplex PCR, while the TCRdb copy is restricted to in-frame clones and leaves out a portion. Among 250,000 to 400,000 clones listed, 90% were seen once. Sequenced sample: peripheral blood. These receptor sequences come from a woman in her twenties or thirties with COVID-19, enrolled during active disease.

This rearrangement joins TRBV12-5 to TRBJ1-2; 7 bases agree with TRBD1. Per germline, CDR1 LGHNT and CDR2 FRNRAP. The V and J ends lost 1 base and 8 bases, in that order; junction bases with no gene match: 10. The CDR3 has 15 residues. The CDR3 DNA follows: TGTGCTAGTGGTTTGGATTTTCCAGGGGGTATCGGCTACACCTTC. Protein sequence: CASGLDFPGGIGYTF.

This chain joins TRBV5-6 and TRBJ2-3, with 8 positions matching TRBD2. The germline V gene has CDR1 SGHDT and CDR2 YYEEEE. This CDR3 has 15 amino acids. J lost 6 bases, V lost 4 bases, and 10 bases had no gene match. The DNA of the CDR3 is TGTGCCAGCAGCGGGACCGGGAGGGTTTCGGATACGCAGTATTTT. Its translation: CASSGTGRVSDTQYF.

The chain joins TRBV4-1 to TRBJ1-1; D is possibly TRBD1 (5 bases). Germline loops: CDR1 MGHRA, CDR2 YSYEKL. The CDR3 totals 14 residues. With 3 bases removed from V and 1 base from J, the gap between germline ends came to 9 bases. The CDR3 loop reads CASSQGQGNTEAFF. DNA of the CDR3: TGCGCCAGCAGCCAGGGGCAGGGGAACACTGAAGCTTTCTTT.

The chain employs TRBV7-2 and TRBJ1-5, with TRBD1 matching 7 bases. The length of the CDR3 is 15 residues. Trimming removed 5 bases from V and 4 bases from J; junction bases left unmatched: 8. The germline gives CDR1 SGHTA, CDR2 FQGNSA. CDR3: CASSPEGQPNQPQHF. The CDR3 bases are TGTGCCAGCAGCCCAGAGGGACAGCCTAATCAGCCCCAGCATTTT.

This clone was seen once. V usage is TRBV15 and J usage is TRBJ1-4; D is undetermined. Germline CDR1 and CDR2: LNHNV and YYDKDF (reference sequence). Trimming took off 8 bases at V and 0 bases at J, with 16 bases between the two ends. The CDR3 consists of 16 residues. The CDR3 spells CATRSLEPTTNEKLFF. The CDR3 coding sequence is TGTGCCACCCGGAGTTTAGAGCCTACAACTAATGAAAAACTGTTTTTT.

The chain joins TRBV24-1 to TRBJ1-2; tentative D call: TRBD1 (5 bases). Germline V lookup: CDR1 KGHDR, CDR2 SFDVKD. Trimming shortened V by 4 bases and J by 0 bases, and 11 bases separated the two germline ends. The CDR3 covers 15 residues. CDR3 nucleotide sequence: TGTGCCACCAGTGACCCGCGGGGGGCTAACTATGGCTACACCTTC. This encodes CATSDPRGANYGYTF.

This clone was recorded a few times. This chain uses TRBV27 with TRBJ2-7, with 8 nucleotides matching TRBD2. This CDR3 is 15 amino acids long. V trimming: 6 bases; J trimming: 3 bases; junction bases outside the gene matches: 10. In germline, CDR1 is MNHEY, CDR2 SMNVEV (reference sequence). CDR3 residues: CASSSAGAGSYEQYF. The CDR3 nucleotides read TGTGCCAGCAGCTCAGCGGGAGCTGGGAGCTACGAGCAGTACTTC.

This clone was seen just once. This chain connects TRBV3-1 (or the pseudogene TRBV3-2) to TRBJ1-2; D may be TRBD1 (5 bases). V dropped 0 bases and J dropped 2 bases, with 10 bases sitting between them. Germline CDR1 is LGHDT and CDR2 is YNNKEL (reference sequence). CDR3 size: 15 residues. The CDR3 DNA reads TGTGCCAGCAGCCAAGATCGGGCAGGGAACTATGGCTACACCTTC. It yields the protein CASSQDRAGNYGYTF.

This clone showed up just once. CDR3 in DNA: TGTGCCAGCTCACCTCCGGGCCCCGGGGGTCAGCCCCAGCATTTT. This encodes CASSPPGPGGQPQHF. This chain links TRBV18 with TRBJ1-5; D may be TRBD1 (5 bases). The CDR3 has 15 residues. Germline lookup yields CDR1 KGHSH and CDR2 LQKENI. Trimming took off 3 bases at V and 6 bases at J, with 15 bases between the two ends.

The CDR3 nucleotides are TGTGCCAGCAGACTGAATCTAGCGCAGAGCTCCTACGAGCAGTACTTC. Protein product: CASRLNLAQSSYEQYF. The chain couples TRBV11-2 to TRBJ2-7, with a tentative D call TRBD2 (6 bases). The ends were cut back, 6 bases at V and 0 bases at J, with 18 bases in the middle. CDR3 length equals 16 residues. Germline lookup yields CDR1 SGHAT and CDR2 FQNNGV.